What follows are 24 T cell receptor beta chains derived from one specimen sequenced in a study of OX40 agonist ivuxolimab in advanced cancers. Only in-frame clones appear in the TCRdb table, and some are missing; sequencing was by immunoSEQ multiplex PCR. The repertoire holds about 130,000 clones, with around nine tenths as singletons. The specimen comprised CD4+ or CD8+ T cells sorted from blood, sampled in a trial of the OX40 agonist ivuxolimab. The receptors were gathered from an adult with an advanced solid tumor such as melanoma, head and neck, liver or kidney cancer.

This chain uses TRBV4-3 with TRBJ1-4; 8 bases match TRBD1. CDR1 and CDR2 (germline): LGHNA, YSLEER. This CDR3 has 15 amino acids. J was trimmed by 6 bases and V by 0 bases; bases with no gene match: 3. CDR3 nucleotide sequence: TGCGCCAGCAGCCAAGATAAGGACAGGGATGAAAAACTGTTTTTT. Translation gives CASSQDKDRDEKLFF.

Remarks on this clone: The junction differs from germline at one of its ends, possibly a read error. The chain links TRBV6-6 to TRBJ1-5; D is possibly TRBD1 (5 bases). This CDR3 region has 12 residues. Germline values: CDR1 MNHNY, CDR2 SVGAGI (reference sequence). The CDR3 sequence is CASSDTPQVKYF. CDR3 coding DNA: TGTGCCAGCTCGGACACGCCGCAGGTCAAATACTTT.

This chain joins TRBV28 and TRBJ2-7, with no clear D. CDR3 size: 14 residues. The germline V gene encodes CDR1 MDHEN and CDR2 SYDVKM. Trimming stripped 2 bases from V and 3 bases from J, with 11 bases between. The DNA of the CDR3 is TGTGCCAGCAGTTTAGGGTTCAGGCACTACGAGCAGTACTTC. Residues: CASSLGFRHYEQYF.

This rearrangement joins TRBV5-6 to TRBJ1-1; D is uncertain. V lost 0 bases and J lost 0, with 6 bases in between. The CDR3 covers 14 residues. Germline CDR1 reads SGHDT; CDR2 reads YYEEEE. The DNA of the CDR3 is TGTGCCAGCAGCTTGGGACATTTGAACACTGAAGCTTTCTTT. Amino acid sequence: CASSLGHLNTEAFF.

CDR3: CATSRVWVGAVGELFF. The CDR3 region has the DNA TGTGCCACCAGCAGAGTTTGGGTTGGGGCTGTCGGGGAGCTGTTTTTT. The chain couples TRBV15 to TRBJ2-2; TRBD1 is a possible D gene (5 bases). The CDR3 is made up of 16 amino acids. The germline V gene has CDR1 LNHNV and CDR2 YYDKDF (reference sequence). Between the trimmed V and J ends, which lost 1 base and 7 bases, there was a span of 16 bases.

This clone was seen once. V is TRBV5-1 and J is TRBJ1-1, with D tentatively TRBD1 (6 bases). CDR3 size: 13 residues. Germline V CDR1 and CDR2: SGHRS, YFSETQ. V gave up 3 bases and J gave up 5 bases, with 11 bases separating them. CDR3 nucleotide sequence: TGCGCCAGCAGCTCAACAGGGATGACTGAAGCTTTCTTT. This codes for CASSSTGMTEAFF.

The chain uses TRBV6-5 and TRBJ1-1, with unresolved D. Germline CDR1 reads MNHEY; CDR2 reads SVGAGI. This CDR3 region has 13 residues. Trimming pared 0 bases from V and 4 bases from J, leaving 6 bases between. The CDR3 here is CASSYSFSTEAFF. The CDR3 nucleotides are TGTGCCAGCAGTTACTCGTTCTCCACTGAAGCTTTCTTT.

Note on this clone: Other nucleotide sequences in the sample specify the same CDR3. The chain combines TRBV28 with TRBJ1-5; tentatively, D is TRBD1 (5 bases). Germline CDR1 MDHEN, CDR2 SYDVKM. The CDR3 has 13 amino acids. The germline V and J ends were trimmed by 6 bases and 4 bases, with 10 bases remaining between them. CDR3 sequence reads: CASRLDSNQPQHF. CDR3 coding DNA: TGTGCCAGCAGGCTAGACAGTAATCAGCCCCAGCATTTT.

The chain links TRBV5-6 to TRBJ2-7, with D perhaps matching TRBD2 (5 bases). This CDR3 has 15 amino acids. V lost 0 bases and J 2 bases, leaving 12 bases between the germline ends. Germline V lookup: CDR1 SGHDT, CDR2 YYEEEE. The CDR3 DNA sequence: TGTGCCAGCAGCTTGGGATTGGGAGCTACCTACGAGCAGTACTTC. Amino acids: CASSLGLGATYEQYF.

This sequence joins TRBV11-2 and TRBJ2-7; no reliable D call. V was trimmed by 8 bases and J by 2 bases, leaving 10 bases between them. Germline V gene data show CDR1 as SGHAT and CDR2 as FQNNGV. This CDR3 is built from 12 residues. DNA of the CDR3: TGTGCCAGCTCTACAGAGGCCTACGAGCAGTACTTC. Amino acids: CASSTEAYEQYF.

The V call is TRBV18, the J call TRBJ1-1, with D maybe TRBD1 (5 bases). The CDR3 runs 14 residues. Germline CDR1 KGHSH, CDR2 LQKENI. Trimming removed 3 bases from V and 1 base from J, with 9 bases in between. CDR3 bases: TGTGCCAGCTCACCGACAGCCACGAACACTGAAGCTTTCTTT. Translation gives CASSPTATNTEAFF.

This chain connects TRBV18 to TRBJ2-5, with 8 bases matching TRBD1. Germline CDR1 reads KGHSH; CDR2 reads LQKENI. This CDR3 is 15 amino acids long. The V gene end was trimmed by 3 bases and the J gene end by 4 bases; junction bases not matched to a gene: 7. The CDR3 nucleotides are TGTGCCAGCTCACCTAGGGACAGGATGAGAGAGACCCAGTACTTC. Encoded protein: CASSPRDRMRETQYF.

The chain joins TRBV10-3 to TRBJ1-1; perhaps TRBD1 as D (6 bases). Trimming left V 6 bases short and J 0 bases short, with 17 bases between. The CDR3 is 16 residues long. Germline CDR1 ENHRY, CDR2 SYGVKD. The CDR3 here is CAISGGLTGLNTEAFF. CDR3 in DNA: TGTGCCATCAGCGGGGGGCTAACAGGGCTGAACACTGAAGCTTTCTTT.

The chain uses TRBV7-3 and TRBJ1-6; D not resolved. Trimming pared 2 bases from V and 7 bases from J, leaving 6 bases between. This CDR3 has 13 residues. The V gene's germline CDR1 is SGHTA and CDR2 FQGTGA. The CDR3 loop reads CASSLDQNSPLHF. The DNA for the CDR3 is TGTGCCAGCAGCTTAGACCAAAATTCACCCCTCCACTTT.

The J gene is TRBJ2-2, the V gene TRBV7-6; 8 bases are a match to TRBD1. V was pared by 1 base and J by 4 bases, with 5 bases of the junction left unmatched. CDR1 SGHVS and CDR2 FNYEAQ come from the germline V gene. The CDR3 spans 16 residues. As DNA, the CDR3 is TGTGCCAGCAGCTTAGGCGCAGGGGGCATCACCGGGGAGCTGTTTTTT. It codes for CASSLGAGGITGELFF.

This chain connects TRBV6-5 to TRBJ2-5; no reliable D call. CDR3 length: 12 residues. Germline V gives CDR1 MNHEY, CDR2 SVGAGI. Deletions cut 8 bases from V and 2 bases from J, with 9 bases between. This CDR3 reads CASGHPQETQYF. The CDR3, as DNA: TGTGCCAGCGGCCACCCACAAGAGACCCAGTACTTC.

The V and J genes are TRBV2 and TRBJ1-5, with 9 positions matching TRBD1. V lost 5 bases, J lost 7 bases, and 6 bases stayed unmatched. CDR3 length: 14 residues. Germline V lookup: CDR1 SNHLY, CDR2 FYNNEI. CDR3 residues: CASSPTGGRQPQHF. DNA of the CDR3: TGTGCCAGCAGTCCTACAGGGGGCAGGCAGCCCCAGCATTTT.

CDR3 nucleotide sequence: TGTGCCAGCAGGTTGGGACAGGGGTATTCACCCCTCCACTTT. This codes for CASRLGQGYSPLHF. V usage is TRBV6-5 and J usage is TRBJ1-6, with 10 bases fitting TRBD1. Germline trimming cut 6 bases from V and 8 bases from J; bases unmatched to any gene: 4. This CDR3 contains 14 residues. From germline, CDR1 is MNHEY and CDR2 SVGAGI.

The chain links TRBV13 to TRBJ2-3; TRBD1 matches 7 bases. This CDR3 has 13 amino acids. In germline, CDR1 is PRHDT, CDR2 FYEKMQ (reference sequence). V shed 6 bases, J shed 3 bases, and the junction held 3 bases outside the gene matches. The CDR3 DNA reads as TGTGCCAGCAGGGAGACAGGGACAGATACGCAGTATTTT. Amino acids: CASRETGTDTQYF.

The gene calls are TRBV29-1 and TRBJ2-1; D ambiguous. V was pared by 4 bases and J by 9 bases, with 19 bases between. Germline CDR1 reads SQVTM; CDR2 reads ANQGSEA. CDR3 size: 14 residues. The CDR3 is CSVVRPTASSEQFF. In DNA form, the CDR3 reads TGCAGCGTTGTTCGCCCCACAGCCTCCAGTGAGCAGTTCTTC.

This clone was detected once. This chain links TRBV5-4 with TRBJ1-3, with TRBD1 matching 9 bases. CDR1 is SGHNT and CDR2 is YYREEE in the germline V gene (reference sequence). V shed 4 bases and J 2 bases; nucleotides not matched to a gene: 4. The CDR3 has 15 amino acids. The CDR3 here is CASSPRQGAGNTIYF. The CDR3 DNA is TGTGCCAGCAGCCCGAGACAGGGGGCTGGAAACACCATATATTTT.

This sequence joins TRBV7-3 and TRBJ2-3, with 7 bases that match TRBD2. CDR1 is SGHTA, CDR2 FQGTGA, per germline. This CDR3 spans 13 amino acids. With 8 bases clipped from V and 1 base from J, the junction kept 3 bases outside the gene matches. CDR3 protein: CASGLAGTDTQYF. The CDR3, as DNA: TGTGCCAGCGGGCTAGCGGGCACAGATACGCAGTATTTT.

The chain employs TRBV4-3 and TRBJ2-7; D is uncertain. CDR3 length: 16 amino acids. Germline lookup yields CDR1 LGHNA and CDR2 YSLEER. Trimming pared 1 base from V and 1 base from J, leaving 14 bases between. In nucleotides, the CDR3 is TGCGCCAGCAGCCAAGGATTGGGCACATTTTCCTACGAGCAGTACTTC. It specifies CASSQGLGTFSYEQYF.

The gene calls are TRBV28 and TRBJ2-2; 10 nucleotides match TRBD1. Unmatched junction bases numbered 4, after V lost 2 bases and J lost 4 bases. The CDR3 consists of 16 residues. CDR1 and CDR2 from the germline V gene are MDHEN and SYDVKM. DNA for the CDR3: TGTGCCAGCAGTTTAGGAGACAGGGGGCCCACCGGGGAGCTGTTTTTT. Protein product: CASSLGDRGPTGELFF.